A single sample gave rise to the 18 T cell receptor beta chains below, sequenced in a study of shared clonotypes between healthy human individuals. Repertoires were generated with immunoSEQ multiplex PCR, while TCRdb's copy carries only in-frame clones and drops some. This sample has roughly 110,000 clones, with about 67% found just once. Sample: memory CD8+ T cells sorted from blood. Documented subset: CD45RO+ cells pooled with CCR7-negative TemRA cells. These receptors were taken from a woman aged 25 to 39 in good health.

As for this clone: A read error may be the cause here, since a much bigger clone is one base away. The CDR3 coding sequence is TGTGCCAGCAGCTTACAGCGGGATTCCTACGAGCAGTACTTC. It yields the protein CASSLQRDSYEQYF. The J gene is TRBJ2-5, the V gene TRBV11-2, with TRBD2 identical over 7 bases. The end of the DNA is better explained by TRBJ2-7, so the J call may be wrong. This CDR3 is 14 amino acids long. The germline V gene encodes CDR1 SGHAT and CDR2 FQNNGV.

With regard to this clone: The sample carries other DNA sequences with the same CDR3. CDR3 region: CASSVAWGTYEQYF. CDR3 DNA: TGTGCCAGCAGCGTAGCCTGGGGGACATACGAGCAGTACTTC. The chain links TRBV9 to TRBJ2-7; possibly TRBD1 for D (6 bases). In germline, CDR1 is SGDLS, CDR2 YYNGEE. Trimming stripped 0 bases from V and 4 bases from J, with 11 bases between. This CDR3 is 14 amino acids long. Drawing the rest from reference TRBV9 and TRBJ2-7, the complete variable domain is DSGVTQTPKHLITATGQRVTLRCSPRSGDLSVYWYQQSLDQGLQFLIQYYNGEERAKGNILERFSAQQFPDLHSELNLSSLELGDSALYFCASSVAWGTYEQYFGPGTRLTVT.

The CDR3 is CASSPSGTGVLYEQYF. For the CDR3, the DNA is TGTGCCAGTAGTCCCTCCGGGACAGGGGTTCTGTACGAGCAGTACTTC. The rearrangement links TRBV19 to TRBJ2-5, with 10 bases aligning to TRBD1. TRBJ2-7 explains the end of the DNA better; the J call may be wrong. The CDR3 covers 16 residues. Germline CDR1 reads LNHDA; CDR2 reads SQIVND (reference sequence).

This clone is medium-sized. The chain links TRBV6-1 to TRBJ1-1; D is uncertain. This CDR3 spans 11 amino acids. Trimming took off 10 bases at V and 3 bases at J, with 9 bases between the two ends. CDR1 MNHNS and CDR2 SASEGT come from the germline V gene. Here the CDR3 DNA reads TGTGCCATGCTGATGGACACTGAAGCTTTCTTT. Its translation: CAMLMDTEAFF.

The genes are TRBV28 and TRBJ2-7; TRBD1 matches 9 bases. Germline CDR1 MDHEN, CDR2 SYDVKM. The V and J ends lost 6 bases and 3 bases, in that order; junction bases with no gene match: 9. The CDR3 is made up of 15 amino acids. CDR3 DNA: TGTGCCAGCAGCTACAGGGGGCTCCTATTCTACGAGCAGTACTTC. Translating it yields CASSYRGLLFYEQYF.

This rearrangement joins TRBV6-1 to TRBJ2-7, with D uncertain. The CDR3 has 15 residues. V was clipped by 6 bases and J by 1 base, with 16 bases between them. In germline, CDR1 is MNHNS, CDR2 SASEGT. CDR3 DNA: TGTGCCAGCAGCCGGATTAGAGAAGGATCCTACGAGCAGTACTTC. Residues: CASSRIREGSYEQYF.

This clone was found a few times. This rearrangement joins TRBV18 to TRBJ2-3; 15 bases agree with TRBD2. This CDR3 has 16 amino acids. Trimming took 2 bases from V and 7 from J; bases not matched to a gene: 4. CDR1 is KGHSH and CDR2 is LQKENI in the germline V gene. The DNA of the CDR3 is TGTGCCAGCTCACCAGCCGGGACTAGCGGGAGGTATACGCAGTATTTT. It specifies CASSPAGTSGRYTQYF.

The chain employs TRBV7-9 and TRBJ2-5, with TRBD2 matching 7 bases. Germline V gene sequence: CDR1 SEHNR, CDR2 FQNEAQ (reference sequence). The length of the CDR3 is 14 residues. V was clipped by 5 bases and J by 1 base; unmatched bases: 4. The CDR3 reads CASSRSSGQETQYF. CDR3 coding DNA: TGTGCCAGCAGCCGATCTAGCGGCCAAGAGACCCAGTACTTC. Filled out from reference TRBV7-9 and TRBJ2-5, the complete variable domain reads DTGVSQNPRHKITKRGQNVTFRCDPISEHNRLYWYRQTLGQGPEFLTYFQNEAQLEKSRLLSDRFSAERPKGSFSTLEIQRTEQGDSAMYLCASSRSSGQETQYFGPGTRLLVL.

The chain joins TRBV9 to TRBJ2-5; 7 nucleotides line up with TRBD1. V shed 4 bases, J shed 5 bases, and the junction held 11 bases outside the gene matches. The germline CDR1 and CDR2 sequences are SGDLS and YYNGEE. The CDR3 totals 15 residues. The DNA for the CDR3 is TGTGCCAGCAGCCTAGGGGGCGTTCCGACGGAGACCCAGTACTTC. This encodes CASSLGGVPTETQYF.

This chain joins TRBV15 and TRBJ1-1; D remains ambiguous. Germline V gives CDR1 LNHNV, CDR2 YYDKDF (reference sequence). Trimming stripped 7 bases from V and 1 base from J, with 7 bases between. The CDR3 length is 12 residues. In DNA, the CDR3 is TGTGCCACCAAGAAACAGAACACTGAAGCTTTCTTT. Its protein product is CATKKQNTEAFF.

The gene calls are TRBV9 and TRBJ2-3; 8 bases align to TRBD2. This CDR3 has 15 amino acids. V lost 2 bases and J lost 2; bases outside the gene matches: 4. Per the germline V gene, CDR1 is SGDLS and CDR2 is YYNGEE. The CDR3 sequence: CASSVGSGDTDTQYF. The CDR3 nucleotides are TGTGCCAGCAGCGTGGGTAGCGGGGACACAGATACGCAGTATTTT.

This chain uses TRBV2 with TRBJ2-7; D tentatively reads TRBD1 or TRBD2 (6 bases each). V lost 3 bases and J 2 bases, leaving 11 bases between the germline ends. The CDR3 is made up of 14 amino acids. CDR1 is SNHLY, CDR2 FYNNEI, per germline. CDR3 loop: CASSDGGAAYEQYF. The CDR3 DNA reads TGTGCCAGCAGTGACGGGGGCGCAGCCTACGAGCAGTACTTC.

The chain recombines TRBV7-9 with TRBJ1-1; the D is unclear. Per germline, CDR1 SEHNR and CDR2 FQNEAQ (reference sequence). The CDR3 is made up of 14 amino acids. Trimming removed 5 bases from V and 0 bases from J, with 10 bases in between. The CDR3 protein is CASSLVEVNTEAFF. CDR3 nucleotides: TGTGCCAGCAGCCTAGTCGAGGTGAACACTGAAGCTTTCTTT.

V usage is TRBV29-1 and J usage is TRBJ2-5; 10 bases align to TRBD2. The DNA end is a closer match to TRBJ2-7, so the J assignment may be wrong. The length of the CDR3 is 16 residues. Germline lookup yields CDR1 SQVTM and CDR2 ANQGSEA. The CDR3 DNA follows: TGCAGCGTTGAGGTTAGCGGGAGGTACCGCTCCTACGAGCAGTACTTC. Its protein is CSVEVSGRYRSYEQYF.

The chain links TRBV25-1 to TRBJ2-7; D may be TRBD2 (6 bases). Germline V CDR1 and CDR2: MGHDK, SYGVNS. V lost 6 bases to trimming and J lost 3 bases, with 15 bases between them. CDR3 length equals 14 residues. This CDR3 reads CASSSGGEGYEQYF. The CDR3 region has the DNA TGTGCCAGCAGCTCCGGCGGGGAAGGCTACGAGCAGTACTTC.

This clone was recorded many times. The chain joins TRBV28 to TRBJ2-3, with D perhaps TRBD2 (6 bases). V was trimmed by 2 bases and J by 0 bases, leaving 15 bases between them. CDR3 length: 17 residues. The germline CDR1 and CDR2 sequences are MDHEN and SYDVKM. DNA of the CDR3: TGTGCCAGCAGTTTACCTATGACCGGGACTAGCACAGATACGCAGTATTTT. This codes for CASSLPMTGTSTDTQYF. The variable domain in full, completed from reference TRBV28 and TRBJ2-3, reads DVKVTQSSRYLVKRTGEKVFLECVQDMDHENMFWYRQDPGLGLRLIYFSYDVKMKEKGDIPEGYSVSREKKERFSLILESASTNQTSMYLCASSLPMTGTSTDTQYFGPGTRLTVL.

This chain uses TRBV2 with TRBJ2-5; TRBD1 aligns across 9 bases. The CDR3 is 16 residues long. Germline-derived CDR1 and CDR2 are SNHLY and FYNNEI. The V segment lost 5 bases and the J segment 3 bases; nucleotides outside the gene matches: 10. This CDR3 is CASSSTQGALKETQYF. The CDR3 nucleotides are TGTGCCAGCAGTTCAACACAGGGGGCCCTTAAAGAGACCCAGTACTTC. Based on the CDR3 plus reference TRBV2 and TRBJ2-5, the full variable domain is EPEVTQTPSHQVTQMGQEVILRCVPISNHLYFYWYRQILGQKVEFLVSFYNNEISEKSEIFDDQFSVERPDGSNFTLKIRSTKLEDSAMYFCASSSTQGALKETQYFGPGTRLLVL.

The chain uses TRBV6-1 and TRBJ2-7; possible D gene TRBD2, 6 bases. Germline values: CDR1 MNHNS, CDR2 SASEGT. V was shortened by 0 bases and J by 3 bases, with 15 bases between the two germline ends. This CDR3 is built from 16 residues. CDR3 region: CASSEALLSGLYEQYF. The DNA of the CDR3 is TGTGCCAGCAGTGAAGCCTTACTTAGCGGACTCTACGAGCAGTACTTC.